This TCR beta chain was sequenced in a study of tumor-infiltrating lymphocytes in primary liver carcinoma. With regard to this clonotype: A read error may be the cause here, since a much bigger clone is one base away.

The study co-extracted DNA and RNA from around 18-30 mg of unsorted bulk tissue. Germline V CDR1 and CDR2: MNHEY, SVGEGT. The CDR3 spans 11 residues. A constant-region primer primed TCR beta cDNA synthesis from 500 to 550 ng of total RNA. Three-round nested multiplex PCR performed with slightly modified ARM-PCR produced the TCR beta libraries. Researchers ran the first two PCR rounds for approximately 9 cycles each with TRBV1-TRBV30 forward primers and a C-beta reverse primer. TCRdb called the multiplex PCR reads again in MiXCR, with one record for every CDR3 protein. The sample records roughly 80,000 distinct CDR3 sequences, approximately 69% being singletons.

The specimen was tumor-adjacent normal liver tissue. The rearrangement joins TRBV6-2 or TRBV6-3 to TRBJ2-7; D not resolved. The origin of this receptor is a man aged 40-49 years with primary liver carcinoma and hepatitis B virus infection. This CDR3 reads CASSEFYEQDF. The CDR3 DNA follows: TGTGCCAGCAGCGAGTTCTACGAGCAGGACTTC.